This T cell receptor beta chain was documented in a study of blood T cell repertoires in COVID-19. Germline assignment: CDR1 SGDLS and CDR2 YYNGEE. The CDR3 length is 13 residues. Trimming shortened V by 0 bases and J by 5 bases, and 9 bases separated the two germline ends. Method: immunoSEQ multiplex PCR; TCRdb's copy keeps in-frame clones and lacks some. The sample yields around 130,000 clones, 87% seen once. This TCR was sampled from a woman in her forties or fifties with acute or convalescent COVID-19. The gene calls are TRBV9 and TRBJ2-7; a weak D match, TRBD1 (5 bases). The sample taken for sequencing was peripheral blood. Here the CDR3 DNA reads TGTGCCAGCAGCGTAGAGGGGCCGGACGAGCAGTACTTC. It encodes CASSVEGPDEQYF.